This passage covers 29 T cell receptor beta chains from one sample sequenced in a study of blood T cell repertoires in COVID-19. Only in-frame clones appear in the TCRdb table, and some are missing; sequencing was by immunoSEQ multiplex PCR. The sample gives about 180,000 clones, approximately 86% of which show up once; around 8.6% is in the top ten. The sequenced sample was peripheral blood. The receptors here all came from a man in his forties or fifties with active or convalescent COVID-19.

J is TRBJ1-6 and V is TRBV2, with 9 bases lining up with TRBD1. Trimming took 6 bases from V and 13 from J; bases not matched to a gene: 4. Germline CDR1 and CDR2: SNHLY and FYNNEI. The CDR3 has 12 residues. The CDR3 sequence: CASRGQGYPLHF. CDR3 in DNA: TGTGCCAGCAGGGGACAGGGTTACCCCCTCCACTTT.

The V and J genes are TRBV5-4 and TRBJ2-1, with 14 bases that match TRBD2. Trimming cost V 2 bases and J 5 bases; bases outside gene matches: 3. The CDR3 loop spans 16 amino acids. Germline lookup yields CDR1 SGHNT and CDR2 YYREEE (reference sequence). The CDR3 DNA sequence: TGTGCCAGCAGCTTAACGGGACTAGCGGGAGACAATGAGCAGTTCTTC. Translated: CASSLTGLAGDNEQFF. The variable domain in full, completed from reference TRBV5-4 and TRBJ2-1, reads ETGVTQSPTHLIKTRGQQVTLRCSSQSGHNTVSWYQQALGQGPQFIFQYYREEENGRGNFPPRFSGLQFPNYSSELNVNALELDDSALYLCASSLTGLAGDNEQFFGPGTRLTVL.

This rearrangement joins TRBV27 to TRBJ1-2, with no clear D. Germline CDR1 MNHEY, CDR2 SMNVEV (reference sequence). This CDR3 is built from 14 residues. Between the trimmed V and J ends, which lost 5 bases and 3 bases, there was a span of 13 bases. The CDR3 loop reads CASSPLAGYYGYTF. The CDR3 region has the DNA TGTGCCAGCAGTCCTCTCGCGGGTTACTATGGCTACACCTTC.

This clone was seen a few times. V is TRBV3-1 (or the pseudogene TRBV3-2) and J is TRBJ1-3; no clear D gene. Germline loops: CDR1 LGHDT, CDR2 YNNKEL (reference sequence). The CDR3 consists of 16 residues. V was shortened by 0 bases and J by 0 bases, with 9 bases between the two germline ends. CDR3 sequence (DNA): TGTGCCAGCAGCCAAGAGGCACAGAGCTCTGGAAACACCATATATTTT. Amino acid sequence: CASSQEAQSSGNTIYF.

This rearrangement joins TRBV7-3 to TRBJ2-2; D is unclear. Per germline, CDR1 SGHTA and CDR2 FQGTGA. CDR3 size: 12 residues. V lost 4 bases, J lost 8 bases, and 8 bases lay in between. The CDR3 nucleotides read TGTGCCAGCAGCTCACTTAAAGGGGAGCTGTTTTTT. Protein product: CASSSLKGELFF.

CDR3 protein: CAGGSLDSPLHF. The CDR3 DNA follows: TGTGCCGGCGGGTCTCTCGATTCACCCCTCCACTTT. V and J are TRBV3-1 (or the pseudogene TRBV3-2) and TRBJ1-6; unclear D gene. V was shortened by 11 bases and J by 8 bases, with 13 bases between the two germline ends. This CDR3 region has 12 residues. Germline V gene sequence: CDR1 LGHDT, CDR2 YNNKEL (reference sequence).

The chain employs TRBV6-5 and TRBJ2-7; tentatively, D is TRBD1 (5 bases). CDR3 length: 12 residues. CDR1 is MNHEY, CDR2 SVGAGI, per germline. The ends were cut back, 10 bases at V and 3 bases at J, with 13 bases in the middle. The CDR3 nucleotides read TGTGCCATCCAACCTCAGGGCTACGAGCAGTACTTC. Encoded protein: CAIQPQGYEQYF.

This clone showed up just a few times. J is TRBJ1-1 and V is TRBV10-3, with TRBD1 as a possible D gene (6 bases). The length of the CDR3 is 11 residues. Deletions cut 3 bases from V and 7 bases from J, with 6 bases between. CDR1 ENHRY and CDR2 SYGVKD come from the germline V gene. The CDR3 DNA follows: TGTGCCATCAGTGAACAGGGTGAAGCTTTCTTT. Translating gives CAISEQGEAFF.

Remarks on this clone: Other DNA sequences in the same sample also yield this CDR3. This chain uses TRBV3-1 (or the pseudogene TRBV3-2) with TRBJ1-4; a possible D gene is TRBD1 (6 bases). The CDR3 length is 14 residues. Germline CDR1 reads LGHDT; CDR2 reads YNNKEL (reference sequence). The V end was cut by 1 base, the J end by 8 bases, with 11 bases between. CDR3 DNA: TGTGCCAGCAGCCAAGGCCAGGGGTTCGAAAAACTGTTTTTT. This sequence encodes CASSQGQGFEKLFF.

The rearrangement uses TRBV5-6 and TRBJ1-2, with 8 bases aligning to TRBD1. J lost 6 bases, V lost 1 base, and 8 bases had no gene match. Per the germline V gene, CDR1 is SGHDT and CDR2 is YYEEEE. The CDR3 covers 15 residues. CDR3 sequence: CASSLFGQGIDGYTF. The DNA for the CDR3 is TGTGCCAGCAGCTTGTTTGGACAGGGAATTGATGGCTACACCTTC.

In DNA, the CDR3 is TGTGCCAGCAGCCGAAGGAATAGCGGGGGTGCCGATACGCAGTATTTT. This gives the protein CASSRRNSGGADTQYF. This rearrangement joins TRBV3-1 (or the pseudogene TRBV3-2) to TRBJ2-3, with 9 bases identical to TRBD2. Per the germline V gene, CDR1 is LGHDT and CDR2 is YNNKEL (reference sequence). The CDR3 covers 16 residues. V dropped 4 bases and J dropped 6; count of bases not matched to a gene: 11.

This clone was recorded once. CDR3 sequence reads: CSVLSGGYGYTF. DNA of the CDR3: TGCAGCGTCCTGTCCGGCGGGTATGGCTACACCTTC. J is TRBJ1-2 and V is TRBV29-1; no clear D gene. The CDR3 is 12 residues long. Germline CDR1 reads SQVTM; CDR2 reads ANQGSEA. V lost 6 bases and J 5 bases, leaving 13 bases between the germline ends.

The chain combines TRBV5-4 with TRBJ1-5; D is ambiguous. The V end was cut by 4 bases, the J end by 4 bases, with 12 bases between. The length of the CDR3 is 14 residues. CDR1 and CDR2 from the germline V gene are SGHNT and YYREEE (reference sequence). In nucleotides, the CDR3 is TGTGCCAGCAGCCTAGGCGGCAGAAATCAGCCCCAGCATTTT. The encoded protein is CASSLGGRNQPQHF.

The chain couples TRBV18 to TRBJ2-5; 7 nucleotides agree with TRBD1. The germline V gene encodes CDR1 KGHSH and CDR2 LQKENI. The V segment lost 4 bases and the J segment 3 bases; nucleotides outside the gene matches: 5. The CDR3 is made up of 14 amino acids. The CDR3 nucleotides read TGTGCCAGCTCACTCCGGACAGGAGAAGAGACCCAGTACTTC. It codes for CASSLRTGEETQYF.

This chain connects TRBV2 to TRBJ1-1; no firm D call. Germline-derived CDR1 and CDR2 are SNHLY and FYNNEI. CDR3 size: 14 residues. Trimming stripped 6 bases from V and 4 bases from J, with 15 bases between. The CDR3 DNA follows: TGTGCCAGCAGGGCGGGAACACTTGGCACTGAAGCTTTCTTT. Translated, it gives CASRAGTLGTEAFF.

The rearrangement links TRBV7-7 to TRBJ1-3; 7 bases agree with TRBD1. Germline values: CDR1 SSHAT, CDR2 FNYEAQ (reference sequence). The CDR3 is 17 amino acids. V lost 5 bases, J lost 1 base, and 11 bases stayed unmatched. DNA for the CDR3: TGTGCCAGCAGCCCCCTCGAGGGGGCAAGATCTGGAAACACCATATATTTT. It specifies CASSPLEGARSGNTIYF.

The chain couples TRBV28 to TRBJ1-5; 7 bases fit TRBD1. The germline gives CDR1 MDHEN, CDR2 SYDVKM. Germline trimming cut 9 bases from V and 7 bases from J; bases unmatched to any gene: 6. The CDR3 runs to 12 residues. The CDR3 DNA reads TGTGCCAGTGTCGACAGGGCACAGCCCCAGCATTTT. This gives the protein CASVDRAQPQHF.

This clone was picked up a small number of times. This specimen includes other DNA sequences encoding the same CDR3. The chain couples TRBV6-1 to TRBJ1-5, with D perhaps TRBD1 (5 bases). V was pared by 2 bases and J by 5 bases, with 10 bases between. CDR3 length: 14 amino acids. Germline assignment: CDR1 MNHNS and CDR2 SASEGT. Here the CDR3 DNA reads TGTGCCAGCAGTGAATCCGGGGGGTATCAGCCCCAGCATTTT. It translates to CASSESGGYQPQHF.

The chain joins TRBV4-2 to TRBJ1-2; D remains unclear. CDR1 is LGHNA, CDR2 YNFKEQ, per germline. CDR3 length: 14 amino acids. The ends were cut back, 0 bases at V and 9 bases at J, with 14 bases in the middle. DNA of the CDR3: TGTGCCAGCAGCCAAGATAAAGGGAGTCTCCGCTACACCTTC. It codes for CASSQDKGSLRYTF.

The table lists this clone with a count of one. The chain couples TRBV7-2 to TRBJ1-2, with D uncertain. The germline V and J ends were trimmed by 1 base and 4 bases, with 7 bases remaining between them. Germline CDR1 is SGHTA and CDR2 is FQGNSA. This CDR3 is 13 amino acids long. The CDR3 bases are TGTGCCAGCAGCTTAGGGCGGCTCTATGGCTACACCTTC. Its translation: CASSLGRLYGYTF.

CDR3 sequence: CASSEFSDRRNEKLFF. The CDR3 coding sequence is TGTGCCAGCAGTGAGTTCTCGGACAGGAGGAATGAAAAACTGTTTTTT. The chain uses TRBV6-1 and TRBJ1-4; 7 bases match TRBD1. There are 16 residues in the CDR3. V shed 3 bases and J 5 bases; nucleotides not matched to a gene: 9. The germline CDR1 and CDR2 sequences are MNHNS and SASEGT.

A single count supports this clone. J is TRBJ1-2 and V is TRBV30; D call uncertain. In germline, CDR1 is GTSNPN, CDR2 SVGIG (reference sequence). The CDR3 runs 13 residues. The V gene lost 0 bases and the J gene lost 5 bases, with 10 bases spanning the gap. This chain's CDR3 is CAWSVLGRYGYTF. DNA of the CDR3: TGTGCCTGGAGTGTACTCGGGAGGTATGGCTACACCTTC.

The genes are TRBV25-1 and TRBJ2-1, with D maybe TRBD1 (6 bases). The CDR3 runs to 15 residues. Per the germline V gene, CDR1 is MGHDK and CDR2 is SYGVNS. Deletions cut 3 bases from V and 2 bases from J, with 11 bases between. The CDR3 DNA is TGTGCCAGCAGTGACCCCCGGACAGCCTACAATGAGCAGTTCTTC. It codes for CASSDPRTAYNEQFF.

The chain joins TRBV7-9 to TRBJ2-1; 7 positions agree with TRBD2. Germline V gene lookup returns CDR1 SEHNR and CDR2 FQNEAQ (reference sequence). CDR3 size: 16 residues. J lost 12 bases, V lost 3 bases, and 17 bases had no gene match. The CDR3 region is CASSFRRTRDNEGQFF. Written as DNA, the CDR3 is TGTGCCAGCAGCTTTAGGAGGACTAGAGACAATGAGGGGCAGTTCTTC. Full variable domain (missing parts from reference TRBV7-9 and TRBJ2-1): DTGVSQNPRHKITKRGQNVTFRCDPISEHNRLYWYRQTLGQGPEFLTYFQNEAQLEKSRLLSDRFSAERPKGSFSTLEIQRTEQGDSAMYLCASSFRRTRDNEGQFFGPGTRLTVL.

The DNA for the CDR3 is TGTGCCTGGAGCGATCTAGCGGGAGTGGGGGCCTACAATGAGCAGTTCTTC. Its protein is CAWSDLAGVGAYNEQFF. V usage is TRBV30 and J usage is TRBJ2-1; 10 bases fit TRBD2. The CDR3 is 17 amino acids. Unmatched junction bases numbered 10, after V lost 3 bases and J lost 2 bases. Germline loops: CDR1 GTSNPN, CDR2 SVGIG (reference sequence). Complete variable domain (other parts from reference TRBV30 and TRBJ2-1): SQTIHQWPATLVQPVGSPLSLECTVEGTSNPNLYWYRQAAGRGLQLLFYSVGIGQISSEVPQNLSASRPQDRQFILSSKKLLLSDSGFYLCAWSDLAGVGAYNEQFFGPGTRLTVL.

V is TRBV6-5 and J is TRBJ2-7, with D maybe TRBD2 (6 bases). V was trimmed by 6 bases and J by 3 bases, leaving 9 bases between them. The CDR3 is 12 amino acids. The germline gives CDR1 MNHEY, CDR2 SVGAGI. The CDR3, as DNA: TGTGCCAGCAGAACTAGCAGCTACGAGCAGTACTTC. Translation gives CASRTSSYEQYF.

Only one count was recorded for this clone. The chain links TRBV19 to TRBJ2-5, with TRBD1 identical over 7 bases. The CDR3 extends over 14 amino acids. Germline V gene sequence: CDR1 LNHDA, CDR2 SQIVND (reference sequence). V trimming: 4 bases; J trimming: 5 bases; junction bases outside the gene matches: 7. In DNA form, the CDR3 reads TGTGCCAGTAGTAGCGCGACAGGGCGGGAGACCCAGTACTTC. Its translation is CASSSATGRETQYF.

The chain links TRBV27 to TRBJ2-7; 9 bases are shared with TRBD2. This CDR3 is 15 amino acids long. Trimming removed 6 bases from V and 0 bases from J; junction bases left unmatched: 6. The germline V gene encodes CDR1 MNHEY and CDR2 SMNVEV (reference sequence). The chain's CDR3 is CASSSAGGISYEQYF. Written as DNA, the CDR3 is TGTGCCAGCAGCTCTGCGGGGGGGATCTCCTACGAGCAGTACTTC.

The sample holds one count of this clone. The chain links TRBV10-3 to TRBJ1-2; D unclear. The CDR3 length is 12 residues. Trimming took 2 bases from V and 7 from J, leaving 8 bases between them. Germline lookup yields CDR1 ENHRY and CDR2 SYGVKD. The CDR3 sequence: CAISETVAGYTF. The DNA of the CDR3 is TGTGCCATCAGTGAGACAGTGGCTGGCTACACCTTC.